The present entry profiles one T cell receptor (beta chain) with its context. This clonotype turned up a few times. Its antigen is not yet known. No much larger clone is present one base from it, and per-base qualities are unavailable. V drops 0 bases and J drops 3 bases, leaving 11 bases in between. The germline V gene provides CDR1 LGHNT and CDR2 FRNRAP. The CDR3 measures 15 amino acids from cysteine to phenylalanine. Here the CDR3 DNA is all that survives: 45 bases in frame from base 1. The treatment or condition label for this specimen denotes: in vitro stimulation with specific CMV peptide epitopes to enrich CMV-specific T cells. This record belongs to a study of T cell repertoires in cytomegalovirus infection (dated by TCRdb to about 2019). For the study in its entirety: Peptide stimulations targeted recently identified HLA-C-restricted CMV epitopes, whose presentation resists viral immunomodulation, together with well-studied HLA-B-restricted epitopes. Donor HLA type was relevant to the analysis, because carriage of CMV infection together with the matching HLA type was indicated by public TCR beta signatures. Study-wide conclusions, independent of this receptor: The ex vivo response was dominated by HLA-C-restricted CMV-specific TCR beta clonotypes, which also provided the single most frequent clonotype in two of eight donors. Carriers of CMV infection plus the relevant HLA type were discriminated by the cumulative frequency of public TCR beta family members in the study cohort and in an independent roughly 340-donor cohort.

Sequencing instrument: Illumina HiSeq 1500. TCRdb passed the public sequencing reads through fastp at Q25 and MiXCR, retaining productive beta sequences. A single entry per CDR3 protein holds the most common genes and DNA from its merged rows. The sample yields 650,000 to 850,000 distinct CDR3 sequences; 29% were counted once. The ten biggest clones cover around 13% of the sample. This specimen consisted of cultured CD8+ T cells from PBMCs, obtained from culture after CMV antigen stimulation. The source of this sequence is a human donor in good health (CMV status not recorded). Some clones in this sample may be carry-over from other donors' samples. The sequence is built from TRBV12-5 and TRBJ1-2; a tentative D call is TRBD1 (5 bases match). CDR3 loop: CASGLVLGTDYGYTF. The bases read TGTGCTAGTGGTTTGGTCCTCGGGACGGACTATGGCTACACCTTC.